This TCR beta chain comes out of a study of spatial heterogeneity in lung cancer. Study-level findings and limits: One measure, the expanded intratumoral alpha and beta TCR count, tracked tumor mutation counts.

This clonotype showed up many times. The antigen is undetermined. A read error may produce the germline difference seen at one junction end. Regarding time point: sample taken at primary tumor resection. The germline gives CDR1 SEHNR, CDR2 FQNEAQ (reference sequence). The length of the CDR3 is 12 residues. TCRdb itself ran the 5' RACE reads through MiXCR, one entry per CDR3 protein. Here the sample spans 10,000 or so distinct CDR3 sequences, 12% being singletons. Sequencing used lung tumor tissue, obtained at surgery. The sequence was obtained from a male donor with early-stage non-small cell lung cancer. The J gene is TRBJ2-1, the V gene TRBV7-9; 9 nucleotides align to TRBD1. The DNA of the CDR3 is TGTGCCAGCAGCTTGGAGGGACAGGGTAAGCTCTTC. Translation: CASSLEGQGKLF. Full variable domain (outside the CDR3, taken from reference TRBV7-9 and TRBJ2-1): DTGVSQNPRHKITKRGQNVTFRCDPISEHNRLYWYRQTLGQGPEFLTYFQNEAQLEKSRLLSDRFSAERPKGSFSTLEIQRTEQGDSAMYLCASSLEGQGKLFGPGTRLTVL.